Listed below are T cell receptor beta chains from one sample, sequenced in a study of shared clonotypes between healthy human individuals. TCRdb keeps only in-frame clones here, not all; method: immunoSEQ multiplex PCR. The table has about 680,000 clones, about 91% seen once; the top ten hold about a quarter. Sequenced: naive CD8+ T cells sorted from blood. The source of these receptors is a man aged 25-45 years in good health. Both conserved end residues are part of each CDR3.

TRBV9	TRBJ2-3	CASSVWGRLADTQYF
TRBV5-1	TRBJ2-7	CASSLALSSDSYEQYF
TRBV6-1	TRBJ2-1	CASSENGEQFF
TRBV15	TRBJ2-7	CATSSKAETGVEQYF
TRBV7-3	TRBJ2-5	CASSLVGTNQETQYF
TRBV28	TRBJ2-1	CASSFQGQGASDEQFF
TRBV7-2	TRBJ2-7	CASSSSASYEQYF
TRBV6-1	TRBJ1-5	CASSEWTGTNQPQHF
TRBV4-3	TRBJ2-2	CASSQGFVSGNTGELFF
TRBV28	TRBJ2-1	CASSLDRGSFRREGYSYNEQFF
TRBV27	TRBJ2-7	CASGSQAYEQYF
TRBV4-1	TRBJ2-1	CASSQGTGRGDEQFF
TRBV7-8	TRBJ2-7	CASSPGAGNEQYF
TRBV9	TRBJ1-2	CASSPGENYGYTF
TRBV7-9	TRBJ1-1	CASSLGPTEAFF
TRBV19	TRBJ2-7	CASSTTGGHYEQYF